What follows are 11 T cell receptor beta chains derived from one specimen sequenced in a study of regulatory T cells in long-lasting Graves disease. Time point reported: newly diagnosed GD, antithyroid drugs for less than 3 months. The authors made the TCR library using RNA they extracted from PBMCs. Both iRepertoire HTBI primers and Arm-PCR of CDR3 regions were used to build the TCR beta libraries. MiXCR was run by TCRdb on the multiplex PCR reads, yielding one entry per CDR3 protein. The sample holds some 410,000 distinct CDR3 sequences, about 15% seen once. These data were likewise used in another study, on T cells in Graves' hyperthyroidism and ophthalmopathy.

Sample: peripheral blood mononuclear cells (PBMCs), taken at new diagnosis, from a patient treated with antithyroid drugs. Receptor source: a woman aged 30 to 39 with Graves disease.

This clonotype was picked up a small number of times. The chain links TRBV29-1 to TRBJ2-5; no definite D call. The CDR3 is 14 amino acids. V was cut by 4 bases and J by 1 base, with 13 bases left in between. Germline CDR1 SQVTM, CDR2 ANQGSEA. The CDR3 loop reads CSVAPHGGQETQYF. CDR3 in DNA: TGCAGCGTTGCCCCCCATGGCGGCCAAGAGACCCAGTACTTC.

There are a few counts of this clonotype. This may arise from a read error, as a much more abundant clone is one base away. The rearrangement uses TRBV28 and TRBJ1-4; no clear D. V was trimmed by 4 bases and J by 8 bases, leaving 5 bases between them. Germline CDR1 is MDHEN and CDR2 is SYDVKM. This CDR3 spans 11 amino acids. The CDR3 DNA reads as TGTGCCAGCAGTTGGGAGGAAAAACTGTTTTTT. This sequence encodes CASSWEEKLFF.

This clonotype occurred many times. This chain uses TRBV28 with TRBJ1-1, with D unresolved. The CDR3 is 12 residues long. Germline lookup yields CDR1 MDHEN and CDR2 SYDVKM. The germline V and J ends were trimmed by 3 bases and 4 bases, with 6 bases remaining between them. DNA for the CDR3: TGTGCCAGCAGTTTTTATATCACTGAAGCTTTCTTT. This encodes CASSFYITEAFF.

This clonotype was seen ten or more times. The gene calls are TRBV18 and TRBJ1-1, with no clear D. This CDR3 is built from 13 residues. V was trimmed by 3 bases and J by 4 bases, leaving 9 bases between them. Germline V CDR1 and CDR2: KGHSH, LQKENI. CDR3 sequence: CASSPGPGTEAFF. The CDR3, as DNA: TGTGCCAGCTCACCGGGTCCGGGCACTGAAGCTTTCTTT.

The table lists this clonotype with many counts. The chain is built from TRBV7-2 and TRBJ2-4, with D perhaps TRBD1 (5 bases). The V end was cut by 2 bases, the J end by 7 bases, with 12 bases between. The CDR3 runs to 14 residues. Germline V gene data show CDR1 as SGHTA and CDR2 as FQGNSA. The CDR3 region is CASSLSRASNIQYF. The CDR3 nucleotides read TGTGCCAGCAGCTTATCCAGGGCAAGCAACATTCAGTACTTC.

As DNA, the CDR3 is TGCGCCATCGACGACAGGGGGCATAACACCGGGGAGCTGTTTTTT. It codes for CAIDDRGHNTGELFF. The rearrangement uses TRBV10-1 and TRBJ2-2; 10 nucleotides align to TRBD1. The CDR3 is made up of 15 amino acids. The germline V gene encodes CDR1 WNHNN and CDR2 SYGVQD (reference sequence). Losses at the gene ends were 10 bases for V and 2 bases for J; bases not matched to a gene: 7.

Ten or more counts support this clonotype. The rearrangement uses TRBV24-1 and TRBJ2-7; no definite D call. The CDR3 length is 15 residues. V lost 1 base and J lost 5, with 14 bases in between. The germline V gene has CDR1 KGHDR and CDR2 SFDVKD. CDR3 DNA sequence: TGTGCCACCAGTGATTTCGGACCCAGAGGCCACGAGCAGTACTTC. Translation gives CATSDFGPRGHEQYF.

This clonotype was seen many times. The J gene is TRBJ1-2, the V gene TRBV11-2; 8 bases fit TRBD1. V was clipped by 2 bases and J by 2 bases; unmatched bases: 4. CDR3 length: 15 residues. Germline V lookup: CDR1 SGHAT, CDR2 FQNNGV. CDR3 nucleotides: TGTGCCAGCAGCTTAACACAGGGGGAGAACTATGGCTACACCTTC. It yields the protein CASSLTQGENYGYTF.

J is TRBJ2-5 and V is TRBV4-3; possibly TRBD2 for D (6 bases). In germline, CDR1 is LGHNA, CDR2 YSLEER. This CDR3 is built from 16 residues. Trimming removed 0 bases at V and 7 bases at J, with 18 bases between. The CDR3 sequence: CASSQEALLEGGTQYF. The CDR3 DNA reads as TGCGCCAGCAGCCAAGAAGCGCTATTGGAGGGAGGGACCCAGTACTTC.

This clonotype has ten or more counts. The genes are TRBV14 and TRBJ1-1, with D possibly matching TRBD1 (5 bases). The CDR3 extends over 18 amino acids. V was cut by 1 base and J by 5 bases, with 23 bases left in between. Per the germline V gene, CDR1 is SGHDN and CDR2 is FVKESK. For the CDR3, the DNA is TGTGCCAGCAGCCAAGTAATGGTTAATCGGGGGGTTGAGACTGAAGCTTTCTTT. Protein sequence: CASSQVMVNRGVETEAFF.

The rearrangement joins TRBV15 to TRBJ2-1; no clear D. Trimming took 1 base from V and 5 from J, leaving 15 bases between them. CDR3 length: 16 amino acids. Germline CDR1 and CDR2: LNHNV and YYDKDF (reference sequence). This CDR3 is CATSRGLGIYNNEQFF. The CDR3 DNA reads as TGTGCCACCAGCAGAGGTTTAGGGATTTACAACAATGAGCAGTTCTTC.